The 14 T cell receptor beta chains listed next were all sequenced from one sample in a study of cytomegalovirus exposure and HLA in healthy donors. Clones were read by immunoSEQ multiplex PCR, and TCRdb kept only the in-frame ones, dropping some. This table holds about 160,000 clones, roughly 96% found once. Specimen: PBMCs. These receptors were taken from a young woman in good health and CMV-seronegative.

In DNA, the CDR3 is TGTGCCAGCAGCTTTACAGGGTCCTCTGGAAACACCATATATTTT. Residues: CASSFTGSSGNTIYF. The chain uses TRBV5-4 and TRBJ1-3; D perhaps matches TRBD1 (6 bases). Germline V gene lookup returns CDR1 SGHNT and CDR2 YYREEE (reference sequence). The V and J ends lost 2 bases and 0 bases respectively, with 9 bases between them. The CDR3 loop spans 15 amino acids.

The chain joins TRBV2 to TRBJ1-2, with D perhaps matching TRBD1 (5 bases). Germline V CDR1 and CDR2: SNHLY, FYNNEI. This CDR3 has 11 amino acids. With 6 bases removed from V and 7 bases from J, the gap between germline ends came to 9 bases. CDR3 amino acids: CASRQDRGYTF. In DNA, the CDR3 is TGTGCCAGCAGACAGGACCGTGGCTACACCTTC. Full variable domain (remainder filled in from reference TRBV2 and TRBJ1-2): EPEVTQTPSHQVTQMGQEVILRCVPISNHLYFYWYRQILGQKVEFLVSFYNNEISEKSEIFDDQFSVERPDGSNFTLKIRSTKLEDSAMYFCASRQDRGYTFGSGTRLTVV.

The V gene is TRBV19, the J gene TRBJ1-1, with a possible D match to TRBD1 (5 bases). This CDR3 has 15 residues. V was clipped by 5 bases and J by 1 base, with 14 bases between them. Germline V gene sequence: CDR1 LNHDA, CDR2 SQIVND (reference sequence). CDR3 protein: CASSGASSGNTEAFF. For the CDR3, the DNA is TGTGCCAGTAGTGGGGCCAGCTCAGGGAACACTGAAGCTTTCTTT.

This chain links TRBV7-6 with TRBJ1-2, with D possibly TRBD1 on 6 matching bases. With 5 bases removed from V and 0 bases from J, the gap between germline ends came to 16 bases. CDR3 length: 16 residues. Germline V gene sequence: CDR1 SGHVS, CDR2 FNYEAQ. CDR3 sequence reads: CASSPTRDTANYGYTF. CDR3 DNA sequence: TGTGCCAGCAGCCCTACCCGGGACACCGCTAACTATGGCTACACCTTC.

The rearrangement links TRBV4-2 to TRBJ2-3, with D uncertain. The CDR3 loop spans 16 amino acids. Looked up from germline, CDR1 is LGHNA and CDR2 is YNFKEQ. The V end was cut by 0 bases, the J end by 0 bases, with 10 bases between. The CDR3 spells CASSQDWARSTDTQYF. In nucleotides, the CDR3 is TGTGCCAGCAGCCAAGACTGGGCTCGGAGCACAGATACGCAGTATTTT.

The chain links TRBV7-8 to TRBJ1-2; D unresolved. Germline V gene sequence: CDR1 SGHVS, CDR2 FQNEAQ. V was shortened by 2 bases and J by 5 bases, with 9 bases between the two germline ends. This CDR3 has 13 residues. The CDR3 region has the DNA TGTGCCAGCAGCTTACGTGAGGAGTATGGCTACACCTTC. It codes for CASSLREEYGYTF. Full variable domain (rest looked up from reference TRBV7-8 and TRBJ1-2): GAGVSQSPRYKVAKRGQDVALRCDPISGHVSLFWYQQALGQGPEFLTYFQNEAQLDKSGLPSDRFFAERPEGSVSTLKIQRTQQEDSAVYLCASSLREEYGYTFGSGTRLTVV.

V and J are TRBV19 and TRBJ1-1; tentative D call: TRBD1 (6 bases). Germline values: CDR1 LNHDA, CDR2 SQIVND (reference sequence). CDR3 length: 15 amino acids. Trimming took off 5 bases at V and 0 bases at J, with 13 bases between the two ends. The CDR3 here is CASSVQGHLNTEAFF. The CDR3 region has the DNA TGTGCCAGTAGTGTTCAGGGGCACCTGAACACTGAAGCTTTCTTT.

This sequence joins TRBV16 and TRBJ1-4; a possible D gene is TRBD1 (6 bases). The length of the CDR3 is 15 residues. V lost 5 bases, J lost 4 bases, and 14 bases lay in between. Germline CDR1 and CDR2: KGHSY and FQNENV. Here the CDR3 reads CASSSQGRGNEKLFF. CDR3 sequence (DNA): TGTGCCAGCAGCAGTCAGGGGCGCGGTAATGAAAAACTGTTTTTT. Variable domain in full (rest from reference TRBV16 and TRBJ1-4): GEEVAQTPKHLVRGEGQKAKLYCAPIKGHSYVFWYQQVLKNEFKFLISFQNENVFDETGMPKERFSAKCLPNSPCSLEIQATKLEDSAVYFCASSSQGRGNEKLFFGSGTQLSVL.

The chain carries TRBV5-6 and TRBJ1-2; D is unresolved. CDR1 is SGHDT and CDR2 is YYEEEE in the germline V gene. Trimming removed 1 base from V and 4 bases from J, with 14 bases in between. The CDR3 extends over 15 amino acids. CDR3 amino acids: CASSLSPGLGYGYTF. The CDR3 DNA reads TGTGCCAGCAGCTTGTCGCCAGGACTAGGCTATGGCTACACCTTC.

For this clone: The sample has other DNA sequences that encode this CDR3 too. This chain links TRBV18 with TRBJ1-5; 10 nucleotides line up with TRBD1. The CDR3 covers 15 residues. The germline V gene has CDR1 KGHSH and CDR2 LQKENI. The trim removed 3 bases at V and 2 bases at J, leaving 1 base unmatched. CDR3 loop: CASSPGTGGNQPQHF. As DNA, the CDR3 is TGTGCCAGCTCACCGGGGACAGGGGGCAATCAGCCCCAGCATTTT.

This chain links TRBV6-5 with TRBJ1-6; a weak D match, TRBD1 (5 bases). Trimming stripped 5 bases from V and 0 bases from J, with 8 bases between. This CDR3 contains 15 residues. CDR1 and CDR2 from the germline V gene are MNHEY and SVGAGI. The CDR3 is CASSVGGSYNSPLHF. CDR3 nucleotides: TGTGCCAGCAGTGTCGGGGGCTCCTATAATTCACCCCTCCACTTT.

The chain has TRBV6-1 and TRBJ2-3; 8 bases agree with TRBD1. CDR3 length equals 13 residues. Germline V gene data show CDR1 as MNHNS and CDR2 as SASEGT. Trimming at V came to 2 bases and at J to 13 bases, leaving 8 bases not matched to a gene. The chain's CDR3 is CASSETRQGTEYF. The DNA for the CDR3 is TGTGCCAGCAGTGAAACCCGACAGGGGACGGAGTATTTT.

The chain is built from TRBV2 and TRBJ2-5, with TRBD1 matching over 7 bases. The CDR3 length is 15 residues. Germline CDR1 SNHLY, CDR2 FYNNEI. V trimming: 6 bases; J trimming: 1 base; junction bases outside the gene matches: 8. DNA of the CDR3: TGTGCCAGCAGCCCACAGGGGCCCTCCCAAGAGACCCAGTACTTC. This codes for CASSPQGPSQETQYF.

The chain is built from TRBV18 and TRBJ1-2; 7 bases agree with TRBD1. The CDR3 consists of 15 residues. Germline loops: CDR1 KGHSH, CDR2 LQKENI. V gave up 0 bases and J gave up 3 bases; unmatched junction bases: 4. As DNA, the CDR3 is TGTGCCAGCTCACCACCGGCCAGGGGGTACTATGGCTACACCTTC. Encoded protein: CASSPPARGYYGYTF.